The 14 T cell receptor beta chains reported below all come from one sample, sequenced in a study of regulatory T cells in long-lasting Graves disease. This sample's time point: newly diagnosed GD, antithyroid drugs for less than 3 months. From PBMCs, RNA was extracted and then used to make the TCR library. Construction of TCR beta libraries relied on iRepertoire HTBI primers and on Arm-PCR targeting CDR3 regions. TCRdb re-called the multiplex PCR reads through MiXCR, storing one row per CDR3 protein. The repertoire has 400,000 to 550,000 distinct CDR3 sequences, around 15% of them found once; the top ten carry around 10%. These data were likewise used in another study, on T cells in Graves' hyperthyroidism and ophthalmopathy.

The source was peripheral blood mononuclear cells (PBMCs), collected at new diagnosis, from a patient treated with antithyroid drugs. Every receptor here comes from a woman in her thirties with Graves disease.

This clonotype was observed at least ten times. The J gene is TRBJ2-2, the V gene TRBV28; D may be TRBD1 or TRBD2 (5 bases each). The V end lost 5 bases, the J end lost 4 bases, and 20 bases lay between the germline ends. Germline V lookup: CDR1 MDHEN, CDR2 SYDVKM. This CDR3 is built from 17 residues. CDR3 amino acids: CASSTPGDEIFTGELFF. The CDR3 bases are TGTGCCAGCAGTACCCCTGGGGACGAGATTTTCACCGGGGAGCTGTTTTTT.

This clonotype came up many times. The chain uses TRBV18 and TRBJ2-1; 12 bases align to TRBD2. The germline CDR1 and CDR2 sequences are KGHSH and LQKENI. This CDR3 spans 17 amino acids. J gave up 5 bases and V 0 bases, and 5 bases lay outside the gene matches. The CDR3 loop reads CASSPPFRTSGNNEQFF. CDR3 DNA sequence: TGTGCCAGCTCACCACCGTTTAGGACTAGCGGGAACAATGAGCAGTTCTTC.

The chain employs TRBV6-1 and TRBJ2-7, with TRBD1 matching 10 bases. This CDR3 is 14 amino acids long. Losses at the gene ends were 4 bases for V and 7 bases for J; bases not matched to a gene: 7. The germline gives CDR1 MNHNS, CDR2 SASEGT. The CDR3: CASSADRGLGEQYF. The CDR3 region has the DNA TGTGCCAGCAGTGCCGACAGGGGGCTGGGAGAGCAGTACTTC.

The chain recombines TRBV10-3 with TRBJ2-7; D remains ambiguous. The CDR3 runs to 12 residues. The germline gives CDR1 ENHRY, CDR2 SYGVKD. The V end lost 11 bases, the J end lost 0 bases, and 11 bases lay between the germline ends. The CDR3 spells CAARTDSYEQYF. The CDR3 DNA sequence: TGTGCCGCCAGGACGGACTCCTACGAGCAGTACTTC.

Only a few counts were recorded for this clonotype. The genes are TRBV30 and TRBJ2-1, with 13 nucleotides matching TRBD2. The CDR3 is made up of 15 amino acids. Unmatched junction bases numbered 12, after V lost 8 bases and J lost 8 bases. Germline V CDR1 and CDR2: GTSNPN, SVGIG (reference sequence). The CDR3 here is CARQAGTSGAHEQFF. The CDR3, as DNA: TGTGCCCGACAAGCCGGGACTAGCGGGGCCCATGAGCAGTTCTTC.

This clonotype was seen repeatedly, ten times or more. The rearrangement joins TRBV20-1 to TRBJ2-1, with a weak D call TRBD2 (6 bases). The CDR3 is 14 residues long. V lost 5 bases and J 6 bases, leaving 17 bases between the germline ends. From germline, CDR1 is DFQATT and CDR2 SNEGSKA (reference sequence). The CDR3 DNA is TGCAGTGCTCACTCTAGCGCCTCCCGCAATGAGCAGTTCTTC. It encodes CSAHSSASRNEQFF.

This chain connects TRBV28 to TRBJ1-5; no clear D gene. Trimming took off 1 base at V and 6 bases at J, with 13 bases between the two ends. Germline CDR1 is MDHEN and CDR2 is SYDVKM. The CDR3 contains 15 residues. The CDR3 protein is CASSLSLGGSQPQHF. The CDR3 DNA is TGTGCCAGCAGTTTATCTCTGGGAGGGAGTCAGCCCCAGCATTTT.

Ten or more counts support this clonotype. The V call is TRBV20-1, the J call TRBJ2-1; TRBD2 matches at 11 bases. CDR3 length equals 14 residues. CDR1 is DFQATT, CDR2 SNEGSKA, per germline (reference sequence). V lost 3 bases, J lost 8 bases, and 6 bases stayed unmatched. The CDR3: CSARDSGRADEQFF. CDR3 nucleotides: TGCAGTGCTAGGGATAGCGGGAGGGCGGATGAGCAGTTCTTC.

This clonotype was seen repeatedly, ten times or more. The chain recombines TRBV5-1 with TRBJ2-1, with no clear D. CDR1 is SGHRS and CDR2 is YFSETQ in the germline V gene. Trimming took off 4 bases at V and 10 bases at J, with 9 bases between the two ends. This CDR3 is built from 11 residues. CDR3 sequence reads: CASSGQEEQFF. CDR3 DNA sequence: TGCGCCAGCAGCGGCCAAGAGGAGCAGTTCTTC. The whole variable domain, filled in from reference TRBV5-1 and TRBJ2-1, reads KAGVTQTPRYLIKTRGQQVTLSCSPISGHRSVSWYQQTPGQGLQFLFEYFSETQRNKGNFPGRFSGRQFSNSRSEMNVSTLELGDSALYLCASSGQEEQFFGPGTRLTVL.

This clonotype was found many times. V is TRBV11-2 and J is TRBJ2-1, with TRBD2 matching over 10 bases. Per germline, CDR1 SGHAT and CDR2 FQNNGV. V lost 4 bases, J lost 6 bases, and 12 bases stayed unmatched. The CDR3 consists of 17 residues. The CDR3 coding sequence is TGTGCCAGCAGCTACCCCCCGCGGACTAGCGGACCCAATGAGCAGTTCTTC. It encodes CASSYPPRTSGPNEQFF.

This clonotype was detected many times. This chain uses TRBV2 with TRBJ1-2, with D unclear. This CDR3 is 15 amino acids long. CDR1 SNHLY and CDR2 FYNNEI come from the germline V gene. V dropped 2 bases and J dropped 1 base, with 11 bases sitting between them. CDR3 loop: CASSESRRLNYGYTF. The CDR3, as DNA: TGTGCCAGCAGTGAATCTCGCCGGCTTAACTATGGCTACACCTTC.

This clonotype was counted ten times or more. The V gene is TRBV6-9, the J gene TRBJ1-5; 9 bases align to TRBD1. J lost 5 bases, V lost 3 bases, and 11 bases had no gene match. Germline lookup yields CDR1 MNHGY and CDR2 SVAAGI. The CDR3 is made up of 17 amino acids. The CDR3 bases are TGTGCCAGCAGTTACACTTACCGGGACAGGGAGGATCAGCCCCAGCATTTT. Protein product: CASSYTYRDREDQPQHF.

This chain uses TRBV6-1 with TRBJ2-7, with D possibly being TRBD2 (5 bases). Germline V gene data show CDR1 as MNHNS and CDR2 as SASEGT. Trimming removed 7 bases from V and 3 bases from J, with 22 bases in between. The length of the CDR3 is 16 residues. CDR3: CASTPDEGADGYEQYF. Here the CDR3 DNA reads TGTGCCAGCACCCCCGATGAGGGCGCGGATGGCTACGAGCAGTACTTC.

This clonotype was seen at least ten times. This chain links TRBV20-1 with TRBJ2-5; D gene ambiguous. Deletions cut 6 bases from V and 2 bases from J, with 13 bases between. Germline V gene lookup returns CDR1 DFQATT and CDR2 SNEGSKA (reference sequence). This CDR3 contains 13 residues. CDR3 DNA sequence: TGCAGTGCCCAAGAGATAGTGCAAGAGACCCAGTACTTC. Translated, it gives CSAQEIVQETQYF.